One sample yielded the 11 T cell receptor beta chains listed below, sequenced in a study of T cell responses to AZD1222 COVID-19 vaccine. Profiled with immunoSEQ multiplex PCR; TCRdb holds only in-frame clones, not every one. The sample contains under 150,000 clones, 90% of which appear only once. Sequencing was performed on peripheral blood, taken on day 0 of AZD1222 vaccination. These receptors originate from an adult in good health.

J is TRBJ2-4 and V is TRBV7-2; 7 bases fit TRBD2. Germline V gene lookup returns CDR1 SGHTA and CDR2 FQGNSA. CDR3 length: 14 residues. V dropped 1 base and J dropped 5; count of bases not matched to a gene: 2. The CDR3 loop reads CASSLVGGENIQYF. Written as DNA, the CDR3 is TGTGCCAGCAGCTTAGTGGGGGGGGAAAACATTCAGTACTTC.

The J gene is TRBJ1-4, the V gene TRBV6-5; 8 bases are shared with TRBD1. CDR3 size: 14 residues. The germline gives CDR1 MNHEY, CDR2 SVGAGI. J was trimmed by 4 bases and V by 7 bases; bases with no gene match: 5. In DNA form, the CDR3 reads TGTGCCAGCACCTCGGGACAGGATAATGAAAAACTGTTTTTT. The encoded protein is CASTSGQDNEKLFF.

V gene TRBV30 combines with J gene TRBJ1-2, with a possible D match to TRBD1 (6 bases). The CDR3 consists of 16 residues. Trimming pared 0 bases from V and 8 bases from J, leaving 22 bases between. Looked up from germline, CDR1 is GTSNPN and CDR2 is SVGIG (reference sequence). The CDR3 nucleotides are TGTGCCTGGAGTGTACGCGGGGGCGTTTTTCCCGCCGGCTACACCTTC. It is translated as CAWSVRGGVFPAGYTF.

The V and J genes are TRBV10-3 and TRBJ1-3; D is unclear. The germline V and J ends were trimmed by 5 bases and 0 bases, with 11 bases remaining between them. Germline CDR1 is ENHRY and CDR2 is SYGVKD. The CDR3 extends over 15 amino acids. CDR3 sequence: CAISNDGGSGNTIYF. CDR3 sequence (DNA): TGTGCCATCAGTAACGACGGAGGCTCTGGAAACACCATATATTTT.

The chain couples TRBV7-2 to TRBJ1-1; TRBD1 is a possible D gene (6 bases). Germline V gene lookup returns CDR1 SGHTA and CDR2 FQGNSA. This CDR3 is built from 17 residues. V lost 3 bases and J 0 bases, leaving 17 bases between the germline ends. In DNA form, the CDR3 reads TGTGCCAGCAGCTTTGGTGGGGGCCGGCTGATGAACACTGAAGCTTTCTTT. It codes for CASSFGGGRLMNTEAFF. The full variable domain, with the rest looked up from reference TRBV7-2 and TRBJ1-1, is GAGVSQSPSNKVTEKGKDVELRCDPISGHTALYWYRQSLGQGLEFLIYFQGNSAPDKSGLPSDRFSAERTGGSVSTLTIQRTQQEDSAVYLCASSFGGGRLMNTEAFFGQGTRLTVV.

About this clone itself: The germline gene is not matched at one end of the junction; a read error may be the cause. This chain links TRBV7-2 with TRBJ2-1; TRBD1 is a possible D gene (6 bases). This CDR3 comprises 15 residues. CDR1 and CDR2 (germline): SGHTA, FQGNSA. CDR3 DNA: TGTGCCAGCAGCCTGGACAGATACTCCAACAATGAGCAGTTCTTC. Its protein product is CASSLDRYSNNEQFF.

Comment on this clone: One junction end disagrees with the germline gene, perhaps due to a read error. The rearrangement links TRBV6-5 to TRBJ2-1, with TRBD2 identical over 16 bases. This CDR3 is built from 15 residues. CDR1 is MNHEY, CDR2 SVGAGI, per germline. CDR3 nucleotides: TGTGCCAGCAGTCCCGGGACTAGCGGGAGGGGGGGCACGGTCTTC. This sequence encodes CASSPGTSGRGGTVF.

Points on this clone: The junction differs from germline at one of its ends, possibly a read error. V is TRBV6-6 and J is TRBJ1-3, with D hard to call. CDR3 length: 12 residues. From germline, CDR1 is MNHNY and CDR2 SVGAGI (reference sequence). In DNA form, the CDR3 reads TGTGCCAGCCAATACGGGTCCCGGGAACCTCATTTT. This gives the protein CASQYGSREPHF.

CDR3 in DNA: TGCAGCGTTGAACAATACAGGCCAAGCTCCTACAATGAGCAGTTCTTC. Its translation: CSVEQYRPSSYNEQFF. The chain is built from TRBV29-1 and TRBJ2-1, with a weak D call TRBD1 (5 bases). The CDR3 spans 16 residues. V shed 2 bases and J shed 0 bases, with 14 bases lying between them. Germline assignment: CDR1 SQVTM and CDR2 ANQGSEA.

This chain links TRBV18 with TRBJ2-1; D gene uncertain. Germline values: CDR1 KGHSH, CDR2 LQKENI. This CDR3 contains 13 residues. The ends were cut back, 2 bases at V and 6 bases at J, with 8 bases in the middle. CDR3 residues: CASSPSSRNEQFF. CDR3 in DNA: TGTGCCAGCTCACCAAGCTCCCGCAATGAGCAGTTCTTC.

The V and J genes are TRBV12-3 or TRBV12-4 and TRBJ2-7, with no clear D. The V and J ends lost 6 bases and 6 bases respectively, with 15 bases between them. CDR3 length: 13 amino acids. The CDR3 loop reads CASSLTAFVEQYF. DNA for the CDR3: TGTGCCAGCAGCCTCACGGCATTTGTCGAGCAGTACTTC.